This T cell receptor (beta chain) was sequenced in a study of blood T cells in healthy people across ages. General study results and limits: With age, beta diversity per million T cells declined roughly linearly, significantly by approximately 41. A greater number of naive CD4+ cells and higher diversity distinguished long-lived donors from aged donors.

A second PCR, run for roughly 7 to 12 cycles, used a sample-barcoded 5' primer plus a J-beta primer mix. Per-sample output comprised a minimum of 3 million paired-end reads containing CDR3. TCRdb fed the 5' RACE reads into MiXCR, producing one record per CDR3 protein. The sample has 600,000 or so distinct CDR3 sequences, approximately 30% seen once. In germline, CDR1 is LGHNA, CDR2 YSLEER. The J segment lost 4 bases and the V segment lost 1 base, leaving 5 bases of the junction unmatched. CDR3 length: 15 residues. This clonotype occurred many times. Its antigen remains unknown. The donors, all healthy, were Caucasians living in Russia, aged roughly 6 to 95.

Sequencing was carried out using blood. The rearrangement joins TRBV4-3 to TRBJ2-7; TRBD1 aligns across 9 bases. The receptor's source is an elderly woman in good health. The CDR3 loop reads CASSQGSDRGYEQYF. The CDR3 DNA is TGCGCCAGCAGCCAAGGCTCGGACAGGGGATACGAGCAGTACTTC.